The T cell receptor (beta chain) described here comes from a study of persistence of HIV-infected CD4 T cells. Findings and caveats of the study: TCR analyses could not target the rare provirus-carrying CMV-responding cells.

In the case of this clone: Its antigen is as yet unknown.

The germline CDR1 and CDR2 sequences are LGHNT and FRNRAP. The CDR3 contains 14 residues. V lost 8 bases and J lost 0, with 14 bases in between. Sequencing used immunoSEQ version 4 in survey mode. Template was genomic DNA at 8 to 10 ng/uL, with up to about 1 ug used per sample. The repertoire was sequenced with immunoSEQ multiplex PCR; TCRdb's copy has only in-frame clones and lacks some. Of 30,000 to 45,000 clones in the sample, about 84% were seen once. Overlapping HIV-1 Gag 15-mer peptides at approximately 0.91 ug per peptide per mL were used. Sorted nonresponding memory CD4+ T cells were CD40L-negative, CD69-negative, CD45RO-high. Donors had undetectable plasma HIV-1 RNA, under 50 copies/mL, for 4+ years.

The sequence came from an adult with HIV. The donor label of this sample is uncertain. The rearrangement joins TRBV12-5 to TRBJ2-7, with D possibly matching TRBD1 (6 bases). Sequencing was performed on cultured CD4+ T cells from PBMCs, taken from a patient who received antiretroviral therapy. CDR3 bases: TGTGCTAGTTATGGTGGACAGAGCTCCTACGAGCAGTACTTC. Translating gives CASYGGQSSYEQYF.